One sample yielded the 27 T cell receptor beta chains listed below, sequenced in a study of T-cell memory formation after mild COVID-19. Using its own MiXCR run on the 5' RACE reads, TCRdb lists one record per CDR3 protein. The sample lists hundreds of thousands of distinct CDR3 sequences; about 17% were seen once. Sequencing was done on a sample of PBMCs or a T cell subset sorted from them (not recorded which). All receptors derive from a man younger than 35 who had mild COVID-19 (a few samples of this study predate the infection). Cell type and time point are not known.

In this sample, this clonotype turned up a few times. V usage is TRBV7-2 and J usage is TRBJ2-5, with 7 positions matching TRBD1. Germline trimming cut 5 bases from V and 5 bases from J; bases unmatched to any gene: 8. The CDR3 runs 14 residues. Germline CDR1 reads SGHTA; CDR2 reads FQGNSA. CDR3 sequence reads: CASSARQGWETQYF. Written as DNA, the CDR3 is TGTGCCAGCAGCGCCAGACAGGGTTGGGAGACCCAGTACTTC.

The chain links TRBV27 to TRBJ2-7, with 8 bases that match TRBD1. CDR1 is MNHEY, CDR2 SMNVEV, per germline (reference sequence). After removal of 5 bases from V and 3 bases from J, the junction contained 6 bases not matched to a gene. The CDR3 contains 14 residues. The CDR3 is CASSPAGTGYEQYF. The DNA of the CDR3 is TGTGCCAGCAGTCCTGCCGGGACAGGCTACGAGCAGTACTTC.

This clonotype was seen a handful of times. The V gene is TRBV24-1, the J gene TRBJ2-5; 11 bases align to TRBD1. The V segment lost 9 bases and the J segment 4 bases; nucleotides outside the gene matches: 3. The CDR3 sequence is 13 residues long. Germline CDR1 KGHDR, CDR2 SFDVKD. In nucleotides, the CDR3 is TGTGCCACCCGGGGGACAGGGGGAGAGACCCAGTACTTC. It specifies CATRGTGGETQYF.

The chain recombines TRBV4-3 with TRBJ1-1; D gene unclear. V was trimmed by 3 bases and J by 1 base, leaving 12 bases between them. CDR1 and CDR2 (germline): LGHNA, YSLEER. The CDR3 has 15 amino acids. The CDR3 reads CASSQTVGRNTEAFF. The CDR3 nucleotides are TGCGCCAGCAGCCAGACGGTAGGGAGGAACACTGAAGCTTTCTTT.

The chain recombines TRBV2 with TRBJ1-1; possible D gene TRBD1, 5 bases. The CDR3 has 12 residues. The V gene's germline CDR1 is SNHLY and CDR2 FYNNEI. Deletions cut 3 bases from V and 9 bases from J, with 11 bases between. The CDR3 bases are TGTGCCAGCAGTGAGGAGGGGTCACAAGCTTTCTTT. Residues: CASSEEGSQAFF.

This clonotype came up a few times. J is TRBJ2-7 and V is TRBV6-5; 9 bases agree with TRBD1. With 2 bases clipped from V and 2 bases from J, the junction kept 4 bases outside the gene matches. The CDR3 covers 15 residues. Per germline, CDR1 MNHEY and CDR2 SVGAGI. This CDR3 reads CASSYQGQGTYEQYF. The CDR3 DNA is TGTGCCAGCAGTTACCAGGGACAGGGTACCTACGAGCAGTACTTC.

This clonotype was found a few times. The chain carries TRBV27 and TRBJ2-1; 10 nucleotides line up with TRBD2. V shed 7 bases, J shed 9 bases, and the junction held 12 bases outside the gene matches. The CDR3 loop spans 15 amino acids. The germline V gene has CDR1 MNHEY and CDR2 SMNVEV (reference sequence). CDR3 in amino acids: CASITQRGGMSEQFF. CDR3 DNA sequence: TGTGCCAGCATCACTCAGCGGGGGGGCATGAGTGAGCAGTTCTTC.

V is TRBV6-1 and J is TRBJ2-7; a weak D match, TRBD1 (6 bases). The CDR3 totals 13 residues. Germline loops: CDR1 MNHNS, CDR2 SASEGT. Trimming removed 6 bases from V and 3 bases from J, with 12 bases in between. The DNA of the CDR3 is TGTGCCAGCAGGGTCACAGGGTACTACGAGCAGTACTTC. It yields the protein CASRVTGYYEQYF.

The chain links TRBV5-1 to TRBJ1-4, with TRBD1 matching 8 bases. Germline lookup yields CDR1 SGHRS and CDR2 YFSETQ. J was trimmed by 8 bases and V by 4 bases; bases with no gene match: 10. CDR3 length equals 15 residues. DNA for the CDR3: TGCGCCAGCAGCCCCTACAGGGGGGAAACGGAAAAACTGTTTTTT. It codes for CASSPYRGETEKLFF.

This clonotype came up a few times. This chain joins TRBV6-2 or TRBV6-3 and TRBJ1-5; a weak D match, TRBD1 (5 bases). Germline lookup yields CDR1 MNHEY and CDR2 SVGEGT. The CDR3 loop spans 12 amino acids. The V and J ends lost 3 bases and 6 bases respectively, with 6 bases between them. The CDR3 region has the DNA TGTGCCAGCAGTTATGGGGGTCAGCCCCAGCATTTT. This gives the protein CASSYGGQPQHF.

The chain carries TRBV6-1 and TRBJ1-1, with 9 bases matching TRBD1. Trimming took 8 bases from V and 4 from J; bases not matched to a gene: 5. This CDR3 comprises 13 residues. CDR1 MNHNS and CDR2 SASEGT come from the germline V gene. CDR3 sequence (DNA): TGTGCCAGCCACAGGGGGCCAGGCACTGAAGCTTTCTTT. Protein: CASHRGPGTEAFF.

This clonotype appeared a few times. The rearrangement links TRBV7-9 to TRBJ1-2; 8 nucleotides match TRBD1. V shed 3 bases and J 2 bases; nucleotides not matched to a gene: 5. CDR3 length equals 15 residues. CDR1 is SEHNR and CDR2 is FQNEAQ in the germline V gene (reference sequence). The CDR3 DNA follows: TGTGCCAGCAGCTTCCTGACAGGGGCCAACTATGGCTACACCTTC. This codes for CASSFLTGANYGYTF. Using reference TRBV7-9 and TRBJ1-2 for the parts outside the CDR3, the full variable domain is DTGVSQNPRHKITKRGQNVTFRCDPISEHNRLYWYRQTLGQGPEFLTYFQNEAQLEKSRLLSDRFSAERPKGSFSTLEIQRTEQGDSAMYLCASSFLTGANYGYTFGSGTRLTVV.

There are many counts of this clonotype. The chain is built from TRBV6-5 and TRBJ2-3; the match to TRBD2 covers 7 bases. J was trimmed by 1 base and V by 5 bases; bases with no gene match: 12. The CDR3 spans 17 residues. Germline CDR1 MNHEY, CDR2 SVGAGI. The CDR3 DNA sequence: TGTGCCAGCAGTGGACCCGGGACTAAGTCGGGCACAGATACGCAGTATTTT. Amino acid sequence: CASSGPGTKSGTDTQYF.

This clonotype occurred a few times. The chain combines TRBV20-1 with TRBJ2-1, with 11 bases aligning to TRBD2. J lost 7 bases, V lost 5 bases, and 7 bases had no gene match. The CDR3 extends over 14 amino acids. Germline values: CDR1 DFQATT, CDR2 SNEGSKA (reference sequence). DNA for the CDR3: TGCAGTGCTTTCTCTAGCGGGGGGTCGAATGAGCAGTTCTTC. Translated: CSAFSSGGSNEQFF.

This clonotype was counted many times. The gene calls are TRBV7-9 and TRBJ1-2, with D possibly being TRBD1 (5 bases). The V and J ends lost 5 bases and 4 bases respectively, with 11 bases between them. CDR1 is SEHNR and CDR2 is FQNEAQ in the germline V gene (reference sequence). CDR3 length: 13 residues. CDR3 DNA: TGTGCCAGCAGCCAGACAGAGATCTATGGCTACACCTTC. Translated, it gives CASSQTEIYGYTF.

This clonotype appeared a few times. This chain uses TRBV7-7 with TRBJ2-7, with TRBD2 matching 10 bases. The CDR3 spans 13 residues. Germline V lookup: CDR1 SSHAT, CDR2 FNYEAQ (reference sequence). J lost 7 bases, V lost 4 bases, and 4 bases had no gene match. CDR3 in DNA: TGTGCCAGCAGCTCCAATAGCGGGGGGGAGCAGTACTTC. Residues: CASSSNSGGEQYF. Supplemented by reference TRBV7-7 and TRBJ2-7, the full variable domain reads GAGVSQSPRYKVTKRGQDVTLRCDPISSHATLYWYQQALGQGPEFLTYFNYEAQPDKSGLPSDRFSAERPEGSISTLTIQRTEQRDSAMYRCASSSNSGGEQYFGPGTRLTVT.

V is TRBV28 and J is TRBJ2-1, with D uncertain. V lost 2 bases to trimming and J lost 8 bases, with 10 bases between them. In germline, CDR1 is MDHEN, CDR2 SYDVKM. The CDR3 runs to 13 residues. This CDR3 is CASSLDLSDEQFF. CDR3 in DNA: TGTGCCAGCAGTTTAGACCTCTCCGATGAGCAGTTCTTC.

This rearrangement joins TRBV9 to TRBJ2-5; 11 bases map to TRBD2. The J segment lost 5 bases and the V segment lost 3 bases, leaving 3 bases of the junction unmatched. In germline, CDR1 is SGDLS, CDR2 YYNGEE. The CDR3 sequence is 14 residues long. The CDR3 sequence: CASSASGGRETQYF. The CDR3 bases are TGTGCCAGCAGCGCTAGCGGGGGGCGGGAGACCCAGTACTTC.

This clonotype was seen a handful of times. V and J are TRBV29-1 and TRBJ1-2; 10 positions agree with TRBD1. This CDR3 is built from 12 residues. Germline V lookup: CDR1 SQVTM, CDR2 ANQGSEA. The V segment lost 8 bases and the J segment 8 bases; nucleotides outside the gene matches: 8. CDR3 nucleotide sequence: TGCAGCTCCTTCGGGACAGGGGACGGCTACACCTTC. It translates to CSSFGTGDGYTF.

This clonotype turned up a few times. The V call is TRBV7-2, the J call TRBJ1-2, with 9 bases matching TRBD1. Germline V gene lookup returns CDR1 SGHTA and CDR2 FQGNSA. Losses at the gene ends were 4 bases for V and 3 bases for J; bases not matched to a gene: 6. The CDR3 consists of 15 residues. CDR3 amino acids: CASSWRDRDYYGYTF. In nucleotides, the CDR3 is TGTGCCAGCAGCTGGAGGGACAGGGATTACTATGGCTACACCTTC.

The chain carries TRBV10-1 and TRBJ2-3, with D uncertain. This CDR3 is built from 14 residues. The ends were cut back, 3 bases at V and 2 bases at J, with 9 bases in the middle. Germline loops: CDR1 WNHNN, CDR2 SYGVQD (reference sequence). For the CDR3, the DNA is TGCGCCAGCAGTGAATCGCGGTTCACAGATACGCAGTATTTT. As protein: CASSESRFTDTQYF.

The J gene is TRBJ1-5, the V gene TRBV12-3 or TRBV12-4, with 9 bases aligning to TRBD1. CDR3 length: 14 amino acids. Trimming took 4 bases from V and 6 from J; bases not matched to a gene: 4. The CDR3 spells CASSWGQGIQPQHF. CDR3 nucleotide sequence: TGTGCCAGCAGTTGGGGACAGGGCATTCAGCCCCAGCATTTT.

The rearrangement uses TRBV5-1 and TRBJ2-4; D not certain. Trimming pared 4 bases from V and 0 bases from J, leaving 26 bases between. The CDR3 totals 20 residues. Germline CDR1 is SGHRS and CDR2 is YFSETQ. CDR3 amino acids: CASSPDEPPSIPIAKNIQYF. The CDR3 DNA is TGCGCCAGCAGCCCAGATGAGCCCCCCTCTATACCGATAGCCAAAAACATTCAGTACTTC.

The rearrangement uses TRBV7-2 and TRBJ2-3; D remains unclear. The CDR3 has 15 residues. Trimming took off 2 bases at V and 5 bases at J, with 14 bases between the two ends. Germline-derived CDR1 and CDR2 are SGHTA and FQGNSA. CDR3: CASSLSFLVVDTQYF. CDR3 nucleotide sequence: TGTGCCAGCAGCTTATCATTCCTAGTGGTAGATACGCAGTATTTT.

This clonotype was seen more than once but under ten times. The chain links TRBV29-1 to TRBJ2-7; D ambiguous. V lost 7 bases and J lost 0, with 7 bases in between. This CDR3 has 11 amino acids. In germline, CDR1 is SQVTM, CDR2 ANQGSEA. The CDR3 nucleotides read TGCAGCGGGGGATACTCCTACGAGCAGTACTTC. Translation: CSGGYSYEQYF.

The V and J genes are TRBV3-1 and TRBJ1-2; D call uncertain. V lost 0 bases, J lost 2 bases, and 19 bases lay in between. The CDR3 runs to 18 residues. Germline values: CDR1 LGHDT, CDR2 YNNKEL (reference sequence). CDR3 nucleotide sequence: TGTGCCAGCAGCCAAGATTCATCGGGGAGGACCGCAAACTATGGCTACACCTTC. Its protein is CASSQDSSGRTANYGYTF.

The chain uses TRBV6-5 and TRBJ1-6; 7 nucleotides align to TRBD1. This CDR3 is 13 amino acids long. Germline V gene lookup returns CDR1 MNHEY and CDR2 SVGAGI. After removal of 8 bases from V and 12 bases from J, the junction contained 10 bases not matched to a gene. The CDR3 loop is CASVAPGGGPLHF. CDR3 nucleotide sequence: TGTGCCAGCGTAGCCCCAGGGGGTGGACCCCTCCACTTT.